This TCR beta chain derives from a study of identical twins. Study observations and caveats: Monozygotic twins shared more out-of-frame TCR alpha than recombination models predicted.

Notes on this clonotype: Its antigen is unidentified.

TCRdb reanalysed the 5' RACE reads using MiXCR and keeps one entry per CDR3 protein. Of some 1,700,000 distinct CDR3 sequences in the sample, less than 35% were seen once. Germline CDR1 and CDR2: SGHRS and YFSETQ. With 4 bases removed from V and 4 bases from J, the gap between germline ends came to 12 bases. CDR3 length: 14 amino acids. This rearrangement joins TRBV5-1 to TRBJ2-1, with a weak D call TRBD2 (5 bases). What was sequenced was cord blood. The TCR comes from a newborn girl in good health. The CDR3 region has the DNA TGCGCCAGCAGCCCGGAGACTATATACAATGAGCAGTTCTTC. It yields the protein CASSPETIYNEQFF.